This passage covers 20 T cell receptor beta chains from one sample sequenced in a study of blood T cell repertoires in COVID-19. Assay: immunoSEQ multiplex PCR; the TCRdb copy retains only in-frame clones and omits some. This sample has around 140,000 clones, with over 70% found just once. Sequencing was performed on peripheral blood. Receptors were obtained from a woman aged 55-69 years with acute or convalescent COVID-19.

V usage is TRBV5-4 and J usage is TRBJ2-7; the D gene is possibly TRBD2 (6 bases). Germline V lookup: CDR1 SGHNT, CDR2 YYREEE (reference sequence). The CDR3 length is 14 residues. Deletions cut 2 bases from V and 2 bases from J, with 11 bases between. CDR3 in DNA: TGTGCCAGCAGCTTTAGGCGGGACCCCTACGAGCAGTACTTC. Translation gives CASSFRRDPYEQYF.

The chain couples TRBV5-1 to TRBJ2-1; 13 nucleotides align to TRBD2. J gave up 8 bases and V 4 bases, and 6 bases lay outside the gene matches. This CDR3 has 15 residues. CDR1 is SGHRS and CDR2 is YFSETQ in the germline V gene. The CDR3 region is CASSPGLAGRHEQFF. The CDR3 DNA reads as TGCGCCAGCAGCCCGGGACTAGCGGGGAGGCATGAGCAGTTCTTC.

The V gene is TRBV12-3 or TRBV12-4, the J gene TRBJ1-2; 8 bases map to TRBD1. The CDR3 is 13 amino acids. The V segment lost 5 bases and the J segment 8 bases; nucleotides outside the gene matches: 7. The CDR3 region has the DNA TGTGCCAGCAGTCCGACAGGGGATACGGGCTACACCTTC. Protein product: CASSPTGDTGYTF.

V and J are TRBV19 and TRBJ2-1, with TRBD2 matching over 13 bases. The CDR3 contains 15 residues. From germline, CDR1 is LNHDA and CDR2 SQIVND (reference sequence). V gave up 4 bases and J gave up 6 bases; unmatched junction bases: 3. CDR3 region: CASSTGTSGVNEQFF. DNA of the CDR3: TGTGCCAGTAGTACCGGGACTAGCGGGGTCAATGAGCAGTTCTTC.

This sequence joins TRBV5-5 and TRBJ2-7; 8 bases map to TRBD2. The CDR3 sequence is 15 residues long. The germline CDR1 and CDR2 sequences are SGHKS and YYEKEE (reference sequence). V shed 6 bases and J 2 bases; nucleotides not matched to a gene: 10. CDR3 DNA: TGTGCCAGCATCAGAACCCTTAGCGGGGCCTACGAGCAGTACTTC. It yields the protein CASIRTLSGAYEQYF. Together with reference TRBV5-5 and TRBJ2-7, the CDR3 gives the full variable domain: DAGVTQSPTHLIKTRGQQVTLRCSPISGHKSVSWYQQVLGQGPQFIFQYYEKEERGRGNFPDRFSARQFPNYSSELNVNALLLGDSALYLCASIRTLSGAYEQYFGPGTRLTVT.

Only one count was recorded for this clone. The chain links TRBV5-1 to TRBJ2-3, with a possible D match to TRBD1 (5 bases). The CDR3 has 13 amino acids. CDR1 and CDR2 from the germline V gene are SGHRS and YFSETQ. The germline V and J ends were trimmed by 3 bases and 4 bases, with 9 bases remaining between them. The CDR3, as DNA: TGCGCCAGCAGCTGGGGCCTCTCAGATACGCAGTATTTT. It specifies CASSWGLSDTQYF.

This clone was counted only a few times. V and J are TRBV7-2 and TRBJ2-7; D is ambiguous. CDR3 length equals 15 residues. Germline CDR1 is SGHTA and CDR2 is FQGNSA. V was pared by 5 bases and J by 1 base, with 15 bases between. The CDR3 nucleotides read TGTGCCAGCAGCAACTGGGTGGGCCCTTCCTACGAGCAGTACTTC. Translating it yields CASSNWVGPSYEQYF.

The chain has TRBV6-5 and TRBJ2-7, with 9 bases identical to TRBD2. The CDR3 length is 13 residues. CDR1 is MNHEY and CDR2 is SVGAGI in the germline V gene. The junction had 8 bases not matched to a gene; V was cut back by 10 bases and J by 4 bases. The CDR3 nucleotides read TGTGCCACTCTTAGCGGGAGTTCGTACGAGCAGTACTTC. It codes for CATLSGSSYEQYF.

The chain combines TRBV5-4 with TRBJ2-5; TRBD2 is a possible D gene (5 bases). Germline V gives CDR1 SGHNT, CDR2 YYREEE (reference sequence). This CDR3 region has 15 residues. Trimming took 9 bases from V and 0 from J, leaving 18 bases between them. CDR3 protein: CATDGGGLDQETQYF. DNA of the CDR3: TGTGCCACGGATGGAGGTGGACTTGACCAAGAGACCCAGTACTTC.

The rearrangement joins TRBV28 to TRBJ1-1; TRBD1 is a possible D gene (5 bases). The V end was cut by 7 bases, the J end by 1 base, with 13 bases between. Germline values: CDR1 MDHEN, CDR2 SYDVKM. This CDR3 comprises 14 residues. The DNA for the CDR3 is TGTGCCAGCAAGGCAGGGAGGGGGAACACTGAAGCTTTCTTT. Translation: CASKAGRGNTEAFF.

The chain uses TRBV29-1 and TRBJ2-3; tentative D call: TRBD2 (5 bases). Deletions cut 3 bases from V and 11 bases from J, with 18 bases between. The CDR3 loop spans 13 amino acids. Per the germline V gene, CDR1 is SQVTM and CDR2 is ANQGSEA. The CDR3, as DNA: TGCAGCGTTGATGTAACGTTACTAGGTGGGCAGTATTTT. Translating it yields CSVDVTLLGGQYF.

DNA of the CDR3: TGTGCCAGCTCACCAACAACAGGGGCCAGAATGGATCGTGAAAAACTGTTTTTT. This gives the protein CASSPTTGARMDREKLFF. The rearrangement links TRBV18 to TRBJ1-4, with TRBD1 identical over 7 bases. The CDR3 runs 18 residues. V dropped 2 bases and J dropped 7; count of bases not matched to a gene: 16. Germline V gene sequence: CDR1 KGHSH, CDR2 LQKENI.

For this clone: The sample contains more than one DNA sequence encoding this CDR3. The CDR3 DNA sequence: TGTGCCAGCAGTTACAGGGTCGGCACTGAAGCTTTCTTT. Residues: CASSYRVGTEAFF. The V and J genes are TRBV27 and TRBJ1-1; tentatively, D is TRBD1 (6 bases). The V end was cut by 4 bases, the J end by 4 bases, with 10 bases between. Germline CDR1 MNHEY, CDR2 SMNVEV (reference sequence). The CDR3 consists of 13 residues.

V is TRBV19 and J is TRBJ2-3, with 9 bases matching TRBD1. This CDR3 region has 15 residues. V shed 4 bases, J shed 5 bases, and the junction held 7 bases outside the gene matches. The germline CDR1 and CDR2 sequences are LNHDA and SQIVND (reference sequence). The CDR3 region is CASSRRTGVGDTQYF. The CDR3 DNA sequence: TGTGCCAGTAGTAGGAGGACAGGGGTTGGAGATACGCAGTATTTT. The entire variable domain, with the rest obtained from reference TRBV19 and TRBJ2-3, is as follows: DGGITQSPKYLFRKEGQNVTLSCEQNLNHDAMYWYRQDPGQGLRLIYYSQIVNDFQKGDIAEGYSVSREKKESFPLTVTSAQKNPTAFYLCASSRRTGVGDTQYFGPGTRLTVL.

The V call is TRBV6-5, the J call TRBJ2-7; the match to TRBD1 covers 8 bases. The ends lost 8 bases at V and 2 bases at J; junction bases unmatched: 2. Germline CDR1 reads MNHEY; CDR2 reads SVGAGI. The CDR3 spans 12 residues. As DNA, the CDR3 is TGTGCCAGCGGACAGGGCCCCTACGAGCAGTACTTC. Protein: CASGQGPYEQYF.

The rearrangement joins TRBV4-2 to TRBJ1-1; 7 bases agree with TRBD1. The CDR3 runs 15 residues. The germline V gene has CDR1 LGHNA and CDR2 YNFKEQ. V lost 0 bases and J lost 1; bases outside the gene matches: 2. CDR3 residues: CASSQDQGGNTEAFF. The DNA of the CDR3 is TGTGCCAGCAGCCAAGATCAGGGGGGGAACACTGAAGCTTTCTTT.

The rearrangement joins TRBV20-1 to TRBJ2-1; no reliable D call. The germline CDR1 and CDR2 sequences are DFQATT and SNEGSKA (reference sequence). This CDR3 is built from 11 residues. Trimming cost V 3 bases and J 7 bases, with 7 bases left between them. CDR3: CSASVSNEQFF. Written as DNA, the CDR3 is TGCAGTGCTAGTGTGTCAAATGAGCAGTTCTTC.

V usage is TRBV10-3 and J usage is TRBJ2-1; 10 bases line up with TRBD2. The CDR3 is made up of 16 amino acids. Germline CDR1 ENHRY, CDR2 SYGVKD. J was trimmed by 3 bases and V by 3 bases; bases with no gene match: 5. DNA of the CDR3: TGTGCCATCAGTGAACAATGGACTAGCGGCTACAATGAGCAGTTCTTC. Translating gives CAISEQWTSGYNEQFF.

This chain links TRBV29-1 with TRBJ2-7; D might be TRBD2 (7 bases). CDR3 length equals 15 residues. V lost 4 bases and J lost 5, with 21 bases in between. Germline CDR1 SQVTM, CDR2 ANQGSEA. CDR3 DNA sequence: TGCAGCGTTGCAACCCCGGGGGGCTCATTGGACGAGCAGTACTTC. Residues: CSVATPGGSLDEQYF.

V and J are TRBV6-2 or TRBV6-3 and TRBJ2-5, with 9 bases fitting TRBD1. The CDR3 loop spans 16 amino acids. V dropped 4 bases and J dropped 4; count of bases not matched to a gene: 10. The germline V gene encodes CDR1 MNHEY and CDR2 SVGEGT. The DNA of the CDR3 is TGTGCCAGCAGTTCCGCCCGGACAGGGGTGATAGAGACCCAGTACTTC. This sequence encodes CASSSARTGVIETQYF.